This TCR beta chain was documented in a study of a mutant IDH1 vaccine in newly diagnosed glioma. Study overall: Patients received eight vaccinations in weeks 1, 3, 5, 7, 11, 15, 19, 23. Antecedent treatment encompassed radiotherapy, temozolomide, or their combination; the majority received both. Investigators started vaccination 4-6 weeks after radiotherapy alone, or with temozolomide cycles. Treated patients comprised around 62% males and approximately 40% females, mean age about 38 years.

Details on this clone: Its antigen is unidentified.

The time point here: week 11, during vaccination. Every single dose of the vaccine, 300 ug of mutant IDH1 20-mer peptide, came with topical imiquimod. The V gene's germline CDR1 is SGHNT and CDR2 YYREEE (reference sequence). V was shortened by 0 bases and J by 0 bases, with 9 bases between the two germline ends. This CDR3 has 15 residues. Clones were sequenced by immunoSEQ multiplex PCR, and TCRdb holds only the in-frame ones, with some missing. The sample yields roughly 120,000 clones, 80% seen once. The V gene is TRBV5-4, the J gene TRBJ1-2, with D tentatively TRBD1 (5 bases). The TCR originated in a man aged 40-49 years with glioma. This specimen was PBMCs, taken from a glioma patient whose treatment included an IDH1 peptide vaccine. CDR3 residues: CASSLAGPANYGYTF. DNA for the CDR3: TGTGCCAGCAGCTTGGCGGGACCAGCTAACTATGGCTACACCTTC.